What follows describes a single TCR beta chain. This clonotype was observed a few times. What antigen it recognizes has not been identified. Base-call qualities are not available, and no considerably larger clone is one nucleotide away. This entry belongs to a study of T-cell memory formation after mild COVID-19 (dated by TCRdb to the early 2020s). Describing the broader study: Most TCR sequence clusters were specific to one of the two donors. T-cell clones expanding and contracting after mild COVID-19 in a couple of donors were tracked by longitudinal TCRalpha and TCRbeta repertoire sequencing. Two young, previously healthy adult volunteers, one female and one male, were included in the cohort.

Broader findings and caveats from the paper: The second-wave clones that peaked on day 37 were not confirmed to be SARS-CoV-2 specific. Contracting CD4+ clones appeared mostly in the CM and EM memory subsets, whereas CD8+ clones were enriched in EMRA. Clones that contracted from day 15 to 85 showed balanced CD4/CD8 phenotypes, whereas a second wave of clones that expanded from day 15 to 37 leaned towards CD4+. The study covered only two mild cases, and larger cohorts including severe cases with pre-infection samples were considered necessary. Some responding clones were found in pre-infection memory, which suggests that pre-existing cross-reactive memory T cells took part in the SARS-CoV-2 response.

Sequencing instrument: Illumina NovaSeq 6000. Using 5'RACE with constant-segment primers, TCRalpha and TCRbeta cDNA libraries were constructed, with sample barcodes and unique molecular identifiers added in the process. Trizol reagent was used to extract RNA from every sample. Libraries were amplified in two PCR steps, with a second sample barcode and Illumina TruSeq adapters added in the second step. Libraries were sequenced on an Illumina NovaSeq with 2 x 150 bp paired-end reads. The paper's data handling went like this. With migec v1.2.7, reads were demultiplexed and then collapsed into UMI-guided consensus sequences. Using mixcr v2.1.11, UMI consensuses were aligned to TRA and TRB V and J templates and then assembled into clonotypes. A clonotype was counted as expanded or contracted only if both edgeR and NoisET called the change significant, with noise models trained on biological replicates. For edgeR calls, a false discovery rate-adjusted p below 0.01 and a log2 fold-change threshold of 1 were applied. PCA with hierarchical clustering of max-normalized trajectories of the 1000 most abundant clonotypes was used as exploratory dynamics analysis. Separately sequenced CD4+ and CD8+ repertoires were used to assign the CD4 or CD8 phenotype of responding clones. Using fastp at Q25 and MiXCR, TCRdb reprocessed the public reads and kept productive beta chains. Rows are combined by CDR3 protein, so each entry shows the most common genes and DNA. TCRdb, not the original authors, processed these V and J calls. The sample table contains under 450,000 distinct CDR3 sequences; only one count was recorded for under 15% of them. Of the sample, roughly 22% is held by the ten largest clones.

Spanning cysteine to phenylalanine, the CDR3 consists of 14 amino acids. Of the read, only the CDR3 DNA is kept; its 42 bases are in frame from base 1. V was cut back by 0 bases and J by 2 bases, leaving a gap of 7 bases between them. From the germline V gene, CDR1 is SGDLS and CDR2 is YYNGEE. PBMCs were isolated by Ficoll-Paque density gradient centrifugation. The rearranged segments are TRBV9 and TRBJ2-3; the D gene is unclear. The material sequenced was PBMCs or a T cell subset sorted from them (not recorded which). The clonotype comes from a man aged 18 to 29 who had mild COVID-19 (a few samples of this study predate the infection). The sample titles of this study are shuffled in the database, so cell type and time point are left out; the donor was told from shared clones. DNA sequence: TGTGCCAGCAGCGTAGGGCGGAACACAGATACGCAGTATTTT. Its coded protein is CASSVGRNTDTQYF.